The T cell receptor (beta chain) under discussion was sequenced for a study of OX40 agonist ivuxolimab in advanced cancers. About the research overall: The drug used for patients, ivuxolimab, was an agonistic anti-OX40 (CD134) antibody. Two cutaneous melanoma patients and one hepatocellular carcinoma patient, three in all, had partial responses.

CDR3 length equals 17 residues. V dropped 1 base and J dropped 2; count of bases not matched to a gene: 11. CDR1 is SGHTA and CDR2 is FQGNSA in the germline V gene. This clone has only one observation. Only in-frame clones appear in the TCRdb table, and some are missing; sequencing was by immunoSEQ multiplex PCR. Of fewer than 100,000 clones listed, about 80% are singletons. The sequence was obtained from an adult with an advanced solid tumor such as melanoma, head and neck, liver or kidney cancer. The rearrangement links TRBV7-2 to TRBJ2-7, with 7 bases lining up with TRBD2. Specimen: CD4+ or CD8+ T cells sorted from blood, collected in a trial of the OX40 agonist ivuxolimab. The CDR3, as DNA: TGTGCCAGCAGCTTAGACCGATCTAGCGGCTATCCCTACGAGCAGTACTTC. This codes for CASSLDRSSGYPYEQYF.